This TCR beta chain was sequenced during a study of shared clonotypes between healthy human individuals. CDR3 length: 13 amino acids. CDR1 is SGHDT, CDR2 YYEEEE, per germline. The V and J ends lost 4 bases and 0 bases respectively, with 6 bases between them. TCRdb's copy holds only in-frame clones and misses some; the assay was immunoSEQ multiplex PCR. The sample yields around 2,000,000 clones, over 85% seen once. Sequenced sample: naive CD4+ T cells sorted from blood. Subset in this sample: CD45RA+ positively selected. This receptor was taken from a young man in good health. The rearrangement links TRBV5-6 to TRBJ2-3; D possibly corresponds to TRBD2 (6 bases). For the CDR3, the DNA is TGTGCCAGCAGCGGGACTAGCACAGATACGCAGTATTTT. Translated, it gives CASSGTSTDTQYF. Together with reference TRBV5-6 and TRBJ2-3, the CDR3 gives the full variable domain: DAGVTQSPTHLIKTRGQQVTLRCSPKSGHDTVSWYQQALGQGPQFIFQYYEEEERQRGNFPDRFSGHQFPNYSSELNVNALLLGDSALYLCASSGTSTDTQYFGPGTRLTVL.